Here is one TCR beta chain with its context. Its antigen is unidentified. These data belong to a study of PD-1 blockade in mismatch repair-deficient tumors. As for the study in general: All were previously treated, progressing patients with around eleven mismatch repair-deficient cancer types. Broader study findings: After pembrolizumab, tumor-resident clones rose rapidly, then generally contracted before radiologic responses.

Only in-frame clones appear in the TCRdb table, and some are missing; sequencing was by immunoSEQ multiplex PCR. The sample lists 75,000 to 80,000 clones, 80% to 90% occurring once. Every patient had mismatch repair deficiency by PCR or immunohistochemistry. TCRs were sequenced from a few patients responding to pembrolizumab. Trimming removed 6 bases from V and 3 bases from J; junction bases left unmatched: 6. The CDR3 covers 15 residues. Germline lookup yields CDR1 SGDLS and CDR2 YYNGEE. Sequencing was performed on peripheral blood, taken 44 weeks after starting pembrolizumab. The V and J genes are TRBV9 and TRBJ1-4; 9 positions match TRBD1. The receptor's source is an adult with mismatch repair-deficient cancer. The CDR3 reads CASTLQGAPNEKLFF. For the CDR3, the DNA is TGTGCCAGCACCCTACAGGGGGCACCTAATGAAAAACTGTTTTTT.